This TCR beta chain derives from a study of CD8 T cells in ankylosing spondylitis. Findings of the study overall: What seemed typical of ankylosing spondylitis blood was a TCR beta motif built from roughly 8 highly homologous variants. Peripheral blood samples showed relatively rare disease-linked clones, and these clones were CD8+. Reports say disease-linked clones showed up significantly more in matched ankylosing spondylitis synovial fluid.

This clonotype was recorded many times. Its target is not known. TCRdb ran MiXCR on the 5' RACE reads and lists one entry per CDR3 protein. Here the sample spans fewer than 250,000 distinct CDR3 sequences, over 9.5% being singletons. The ends lost 6 bases at V and 4 bases at J; junction bases unmatched: 5. The CDR3 loop spans 14 amino acids. Germline CDR1 reads MNHNS; CDR2 reads SASEGT. V is TRBV6-1 and J is TRBJ1-4; 7 nucleotides align to TRBD1. The clonotype originates from a male donor with ankylosing spondylitis or in good health (not recorded which). The sample comprised blood, either unsorted or a sorted T cell fraction (not recorded which). The CDR3 protein is CASSTGTVNEKLFF. Here the CDR3 DNA reads TGTGCCAGCAGCACCGGGACAGTTAATGAAAAACTGTTTTTT.